What follows are 16 T cell receptor beta chains derived from one specimen sequenced in a study of STAT5B mutations in CD4+ large granular lymphocyte leukemia. Some clones are missing from TCRdb's copy, which holds only in-frame ones; the method was immunoSEQ multiplex PCR. Of 30,000 to 40,000 clones in the sample, more than 60% were seen once. The sequenced sample consisted of CD4+ T cells from blood buffy coats. All receptors come from a human donor in good health.

V gene TRBV30 combines with J gene TRBJ1-2, with 10 bases lining up with TRBD1. The CDR3 has 16 amino acids. Per the germline V gene, CDR1 is GTSNPN and CDR2 is SVGIG (reference sequence). The trim removed 0 bases at V and 4 bases at J, leaving 8 bases unmatched. CDR3 sequence (DNA): TGTGCCTGGAGTGTGGACAGGGGGATGGGTAGCTATGGCTACACCTTC. Translation: CAWSVDRGMGSYGYTF.

The chain joins TRBV28 to TRBJ1-3; unclear D gene. The germline CDR1 and CDR2 sequences are MDHEN and SYDVKM. This CDR3 spans 14 amino acids. V dropped 4 bases and J dropped 7 bases, with 14 bases sitting between them. The CDR3 loop is CASSSGPRSNTIYF. CDR3 in DNA: TGTGCCAGCAGTTCGGGCCCCCGATCCAACACCATATATTTT.

The chain is built from TRBV10-3 and TRBJ1-2, with D perhaps TRBD1 (5 bases). The CDR3 contains 14 residues. Per the germline V gene, CDR1 is ENHRY and CDR2 is SYGVKD. Trimming took 2 bases from V and 6 from J, leaving 13 bases between them. This CDR3 reads CAISERGYGDGYTF. The CDR3 nucleotides read TGTGCCATCAGTGAGCGGGGGTACGGGGATGGCTACACCTTC.

The genes are TRBV5-3 and TRBJ2-7; 11 bases are a match to TRBD1. TRBV5-3 is noted as an ORF with a role that remains uncertain. This CDR3 is 17 amino acids long. With 5 bases clipped from V and 5 bases from J, the junction kept 15 bases outside the gene matches. The CDR3 DNA is TGTGCCAGAAGTTCCCCCGGGGACAGGGGGGTCTACGACGAGCAGTACTTC. It encodes CARSSPGDRGVYDEQYF.

The rearrangement joins TRBV6-6 to TRBJ2-7; D might be TRBD2 (6 bases). This CDR3 spans 15 amino acids. Between the trimmed V and J ends, which lost 2 bases and 0 bases, there was a span of 11 bases. The germline V gene encodes CDR1 MNHNY and CDR2 SVGAGI (reference sequence). The CDR3: CASSYLRGSSYEQYF. In DNA, the CDR3 is TGTGCCAGCAGTTACCTCCGGGGGAGCTCCTACGAGCAGTACTTC.

The chain employs TRBV6-5 and TRBJ2-2; 9 positions agree with TRBD2. The junction had 5 bases not matched to a gene; V was cut back by 4 bases and J by 2 bases. Germline assignment: CDR1 MNHEY and CDR2 SVGAGI. The CDR3 covers 16 residues. The CDR3 nucleotides are TGTGCCAGCAGTTTCCCCGGGACTAGCAACACCGGGGAGCTGTTTTTT. This encodes CASSFPGTSNTGELFF.

This chain uses TRBV7-9 with TRBJ1-2, with D maybe TRBD1 (5 bases). This CDR3 comprises 15 residues. Trimming shortened V by 1 base and J by 4 bases, and 13 bases separated the two germline ends. CDR1 and CDR2 (germline): SEHNR, FQNEAQ (reference sequence). CDR3 sequence (DNA): TGTGCCAGCAGCTTAGAGGGACGGACTTTCTATGGCTACACCTTC. It codes for CASSLEGRTFYGYTF.

The rearrangement links TRBV11-2 to TRBJ1-3; 7 bases are shared with TRBD1. Trimming removed 3 bases from V and 4 bases from J; junction bases left unmatched: 9. The germline V gene has CDR1 SGHAT and CDR2 FQNNGV. This CDR3 comprises 16 residues. In DNA form, the CDR3 reads TGTGCCAGCAGCTTCGCTCCGGACAGGTTCGGAAACACCATATATTTT. Protein product: CASSFAPDRFGNTIYF.

The chain employs TRBV5-1 and TRBJ1-1, with D hard to call. V was cut by 0 bases and J by 3 bases, with 9 bases left in between. CDR3 size: 14 residues. Germline CDR1 reads SGHRS; CDR2 reads YFSETQ. For the CDR3, the DNA is TGCGCCAGCAGCTTGGAAGACGTTGACACTGAAGCTTTCTTT. This encodes CASSLEDVDTEAFF.

This clone was seen more than once but under ten times. The chain has TRBV25-1 and TRBJ1-1; D is undetermined. This CDR3 has 11 amino acids. Per germline, CDR1 MGHDK and CDR2 SYGVNS. Trimming removed 6 bases from V and 1 base from J, with 3 bases in between. The CDR3 loop is CASRGNTEAFF. CDR3 coding DNA: TGTGCCAGCAGGGGGAACACTGAAGCTTTCTTT.

The rearrangement joins TRBV7-2 to TRBJ2-7; 7 bases fit TRBD1. V gave up 1 base and J gave up 0 bases; unmatched junction bases: 3. The CDR3 has 15 amino acids. The germline V gene has CDR1 SGHTA and CDR2 FQGNSA. CDR3 sequence: CASSLVGQSSYEQYF. The CDR3 nucleotides read TGTGCCAGCAGCTTAGTGGGACAGAGCTCCTACGAGCAGTACTTC. The full variable domain, in which reference TRBV7-2 and TRBJ2-7 provide the parts outside the CDR3, is GAGVSQSPSNKVTEKGKDVELRCDPISGHTALYWYRQSLGQGLEFLIYFQGNSAPDKSGLPSDRFSAERTGGSVSTLTIQRTQQEDSAVYLCASSLVGQSSYEQYFGPGTRLTVT.

The chain has TRBV7-2 and TRBJ2-7; no clear D. With 4 bases removed from V and 0 bases from J, the gap between germline ends came to 7 bases. CDR1 and CDR2 (germline): SGHTA, FQGNSA. The CDR3 is 13 residues long. CDR3 in DNA: TGTGCCAGCAGCTCCCGCGGCTCCTACGAGCAGTACTTC. It is translated as CASSSRGSYEQYF.

This sequence joins TRBV5-1 and TRBJ2-1; TRBD2 matches at 14 bases. This CDR3 is 18 amino acids long. V lost 4 bases to trimming and J lost 3 bases; unmatched junction nucleotides: 9. Germline loops: CDR1 SGHRS, CDR2 YFSETQ. CDR3: CASSAGLAGAGGYNEQFF. The CDR3 nucleotides read TGCGCCAGCAGCGCGGGACTAGCGGGGGCCGGGGGCTACAATGAGCAGTTCTTC.

The chain uses TRBV7-8 and TRBJ2-1; 10 nucleotides agree with TRBD2. V trimming: 2 bases; J trimming: 5 bases; junction bases outside the gene matches: 3. This CDR3 contains 15 residues. Germline loops: CDR1 SGHVS, CDR2 FQNEAQ. CDR3 DNA: TGTGCCAGCAGCTTAATTAGCGGGAGGAACAATGAGCAGTTCTTC. The encoded protein is CASSLISGRNNEQFF.

Here the CDR3 reads CASTPESQNGYGYTF. The CDR3 nucleotides are TGTGCCAGTACCCCGGAGAGCCAGAATGGCTATGGCTACACCTTC. The chain employs TRBV19 and TRBJ1-2; D is unclear. Trimming removed 7 bases at V and 4 bases at J, with 19 bases between. The CDR3 length is 15 residues. The V gene's germline CDR1 is LNHDA and CDR2 SQIVND (reference sequence).

V usage is TRBV5-5 and J usage is TRBJ2-5, with TRBD2 identical over 13 bases. This CDR3 is built from 17 residues. Trimming at V came to 4 bases and at J to 1 base, leaving 7 bases not matched to a gene. Germline V CDR1 and CDR2: SGHKS, YYEKEE (reference sequence). CDR3 coding DNA: TGTGCCAGCAGCATCTGGGGGACTAGCGGGACCCAAGAGACCCAGTACTTC. It specifies CASSIWGTSGTQETQYF. Full variable domain (outside the CDR3, taken from reference TRBV5-5 and TRBJ2-5): DAGVTQSPTHLIKTRGQQVTLRCSPISGHKSVSWYQQVLGQGPQFIFQYYEKEERGRGNFPDRFSARQFPNYSSELNVNALLLGDSALYLCASSIWGTSGTQETQYFGPGTRLLVL.